A selection of T cell receptor beta chains follows, all from one sample in a study of beta chain features in type 1 diabetes. Measured with immunoSEQ multiplex PCR; TCRdb has only the in-frame clones, and not every one. The data show hundreds of thousands of clones, over 13% seen once. Sequencing was done on a sample of naive CD4+ T cells from blood. The source of these receptors is a man aged 18 to 30 with type 1 diabetes. Both conserved end residues are part of each CDR3. Fields, in order: J gene, D gene, clone size, V gene, CDR3 protein, CDR3 DNA. The D gene is left open where the match is weak. Clone size is shown for a subset of rows, as once, few, many or a class of expanded clone.

TRBJ1-5,-,few,TRBV6-5,CASSPGFGIQPQHF,TGTGCCAGCAGTCCAGGGTTTGGGATTCAGCCCCAGCATTTT
TRBJ1-2,-,-,TRBV30,CAWSLLGGYTF,TGTGCCTGGAGCCTTCTTGGAGGCTACACCTTC
TRBJ2-3,-,-,TRBV4-3,CASSQSGSLTDTQYF,TGCGCCAGCAGCCAATCGGGAAGCCTCACAGATACGCAGTATTTT
TRBJ2-7,TRBD2,-,TRBV25-1,CASSQVGGPQYEQYF,TGTGCCAGCAGCCAGGTGGGAGGGCCTCAGTACGAGCAGTACTTC
TRBJ2-3,-,few,TRBV30,CAWSVFARTDTQYF,TGTGCCTGGAGTGTATTCGCACGCACAGATACGCAGTATTTT
TRBJ2-1,-,few,TRBV11-2,CASSFLSGPLGNEQFF,TGTGCCAGCAGCTTCCTTAGCGGACCTCTGGGAAATGAGCAGTTCTTC
TRBJ2-1,TRBD2,-,TRBV11-2,CASSSPGAGAWGEQFF,TGTGCCAGCAGCTCCCCAGGAGCGGGAGCTTGGGGTGAGCAGTTCTTC
TRBJ1-6,-,few,TRBV10-3,CAISESVGRALHF,TGTGCCATCAGTGAGTCGGTGGGCCGGGCCCTCCACTTT
TRBJ2-7,-,few,TRBV30,CAWGASSYEQYF,TGTGCCTGGGGGGCTAGCTCCTACGAGCAGTACTTC
TRBJ1-1,-,-,TRBV10-3,CAIRDSSRENTEAFF,TGTGCCATCAGAGACAGCTCCAGGGAGAACACTGAAGCTTTCTTT
TRBJ2-5,-,-,TRBV7-9,CASSTQGLETQYF,TGTGCCAGCAGCACCCAGGGGTTAGAGACCCAGTACTTC
TRBJ1-5,TRBD1,few,TRBV30,CAWRGQGDQPQHF,TGTGCCTGGAGGGGACAGGGTGATCAGCCCCAGCATTTT
TRBJ2-1,TRBD1,-,TRBV18,CASSPGQGGINEQFF,TGTGCCAGCTCACCTGGACAGGGCGGAATTAATGAGCAGTTCTTC
TRBJ2-3,-,-,TRBV18,CASSPVTGFLGDTQYF,TGTGCCAGCTCACCGGTAACAGGGTTTCTGGGAGATACGCAGTATTTT
TRBJ2-1,TRBD2,few,TRBV5-4,CASSSGTSGMNEQFF,TGTGCCAGCAGTTCCGGGACTAGCGGGATGAATGAGCAGTTCTTC
TRBJ2-2,-,-,TRBV5-4,CASSFRTVNTGELFF,TGTGCCAGCAGCTTTAGGACCGTTAACACCGGGGAGCTGTTTTTT
TRBJ2-7,-,-,TRBV5-4,CASREDRASYEQYF,TGTGCCAGCCGTGAGGACCGGGCCTCCTACGAGCAGTACTTC
TRBJ2-5,TRBD1,-,TRBV19,CATTDRPQETQYF,TGTGCCACCACGGACAGGCCTCAAGAGACCCAGTACTTC
TRBJ1-1,-,-,TRBV29-1,CSAQAKADTEAFF,TGCAGCGCACAGGCTAAGGCGGACACTGAAGCTTTCTTT
TRBJ2-3,-,few,TRBV28,CASSSGAQDTDTQYF,TGTGCCAGCAGTTCAGGGGCGCAGGACACAGATACGCAGTATTTT
TRBJ2-7,-,few,TRBV6-5,CASSYSRLTEQYF,TGTGCCAGCAGTTACTCGAGGCTGACCGAGCAGTACTTC
TRBJ2-2,-,-,TRBV6-5,CASSYKGVVPGELFF,TGTGCCAGCAGTTACAAGGGTGTAGTCCCCGGGGAGCTGTTTTTT
TRBJ1-2,TRBD1,few,TRBV25-1,CASTRTGGDYGYTF,TGTGCCAGCACTAGGACAGGGGGGGACTATGGCTACACCTTC
TRBJ2-3,-,few,TRBV7-9,CASSELRGPTGDTQYF,TGTGCCAGCAGCGAATTGCGGGGTCCCACGGGAGATACGCAGTATTTT
TRBJ1-2,-,few,TRBV30,CAWSGLQLNYGYTF,TGTGCCTGGAGTGGGCTGCAGCTCAACTATGGCTACACCTTC
TRBJ1-5,-,few,TRBV2,CASSQGQNQPQHF,TGTGCCAGCAGCCAGGGACAAAATCAGCCCCAGCATTTT
TRBJ2-2,-,-,TRBV25-1,CASSFQNTGELFF,TGTGCCAGCAGTTTCCAGAACACCGGGGAGCTGTTTTTT
TRBJ2-7,-,-,TRBV5-6,CASSLGRVGGEQYF,TGTGCCAGCAGCTTGGGTCGTGTAGGGGGCGAGCAGTACTTC
TRBJ2-3,TRBD2,few,TRBV6-6,CASSGVGGLADNTQYF,TGTGCCAGCAGTGGGGTGGGGGGACTAGCGGACAATACGCAGTATTTT
TRBJ2-5,-,few,TRBV4-3,CASSQGFGYQETQYF,TGCGCCAGCAGCCAAGGGTTTGGCTATCAAGAGACCCAGTACTTC
TRBJ2-1,-,few,TRBV30,CAWSAGPWEFF,TGTGCCTGGTCGGCCGGGCCTTGGGAGTTCTTC
TRBJ2-2,-,-,TRBV7-6,CASSAVRIGELFF,TGTGCCAGCAGCGCTGTGAGAATCGGGGAGCTGTTTTTT
TRBJ2-5,TRBD1,-,TRBV5-4,CASSPGQTQETQYF,TGTGCCAGCAGTCCGGGACAGACACAAGAGACCCAGTACTTC
TRBJ2-1,-,-,TRBV11-2,CASSLVSGHWASYNEQFF,TGTGCCAGCAGCTTAGTGTCTGGCCACTGGGCTTCCTACAATGAGCAGTTCTTC
TRBJ2-2,-,few,TRBV5-4,CASKAGPPGELFF,TGTGCCAGCAAAGCTGGGCCTCCCGGGGAGCTGTTTTTT
TRBJ2-5,-,-,TRBV9,CASSLGLDKETQYF,TGTGCCAGCAGCCTCGGACTGGATAAAGAGACCCAGTACTTC
TRBJ2-6,-,few,TRBV18,CASSPRQDDGSGANVLTF,TGTGCCAGCTCACCCAGACAGGACGACGGTTCTGGGGCCAACGTCCTGACTTTC
TRBJ2-7,TRBD2,few,TRBV5-4,CASSLAPTSGYEQYF,TGTGCCAGCAGCTTGGCCCCGACTAGCGGCTACGAGCAGTACTTC
TRBJ2-2,TRBD2,-,TRBV4-1,CASSRLLLAGGPLANTGELFF,TGCGCCAGCAGCCGCCTCCTTTTAGCGGGAGGGCCCCTCGCGAACACCGGGGAGCTGTTTTTT
TRBJ1-6,TRBD1,-,TRBV7-9,CASSSPPGTGGNSPLHF,TGTGCCAGCAGCTCCCCGCCGGGGACAGGGGGGAATTCACCCCTCCACTTT
TRBJ1-1,-,-,TRBV9,CASSPDRPGPAFF,TGTGCCAGCAGCCCTGACCGGCCAGGCCCGGCTTTCTTT
TRBJ2-7,-,-,TRBV12-2,CASRSTPPASSYEQYF,TGTGCAAGTCGCTCAACCCCCCCCGCTAGCTCCTACGAGCAGTACTTC
TRBJ2-3,TRBD2,few,TRBV28,CASTILKRGNTDTQYF,TGTGCCAGCACCATACTCAAGCGGGGGAACACAGATACGCAGTATTTT
TRBJ1-4,-,few,TRBV14,CASSLALNEKLFF,TGTGCCAGCAGCCTGGCCCTTAATGAAAAACTGTTTTTT
TRBJ1-2,-,-,TRBV28,CASSLFPGTYGYTF,TGTGCCAGCAGTTTATTCCCGGGGACCTATGGCTACACCTTC
TRBJ2-1,-,few,TRBV7-2,CASSPVGGPYNEQFF,TGTGCCAGCAGCCCCGTGGGGGGGCCCTACAATGAGCAGTTCTTC
TRBJ2-1,-,few,TRBV18,CASSPSWGDEQFF,TGTGCCAGCTCACCGAGTTGGGGCGATGAGCAGTTCTTC
TRBJ2-7,-,-,TRBV28,CASSLRRLRYF,TGTGCCAGCAGTTTGAGACGGCTTCGGTACTTC
TRBJ1-2,TRBD1,once,TRBV2,CAGARDSNYGYTF,TGTGCCGGAGCCCGGGACAGCAACTATGGCTACACCTTC
TRBJ1-5,-,once,TRBV6-5,CASSLGHSRPQHF,TGTGCCAGCTCTTTGGGACATTCCCGGCCCCAGCATTTT
TRBJ1-1,-,-,TRBV21-1,CASSLRPLGTEAFF,TGTGCCAGCAGCTTACGACCTCTAGGGACTGAAGCTTTCTTT